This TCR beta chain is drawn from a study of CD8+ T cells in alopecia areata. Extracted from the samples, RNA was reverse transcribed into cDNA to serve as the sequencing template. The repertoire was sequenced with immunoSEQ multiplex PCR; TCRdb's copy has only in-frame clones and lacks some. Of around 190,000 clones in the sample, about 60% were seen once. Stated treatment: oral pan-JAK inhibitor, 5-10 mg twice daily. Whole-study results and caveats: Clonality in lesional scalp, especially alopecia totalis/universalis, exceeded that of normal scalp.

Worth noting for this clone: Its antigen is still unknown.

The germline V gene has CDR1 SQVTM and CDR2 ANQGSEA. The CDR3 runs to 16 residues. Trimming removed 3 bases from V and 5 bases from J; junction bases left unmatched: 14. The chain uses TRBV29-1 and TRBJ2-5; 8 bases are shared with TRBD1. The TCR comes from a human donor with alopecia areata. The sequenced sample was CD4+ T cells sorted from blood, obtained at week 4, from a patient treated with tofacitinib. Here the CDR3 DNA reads TGCAGCGTTGACCCCTCAGGGGGACAGGCTCGGGAGACCCAGTACTTC. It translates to CSVDPSGGQARETQYF.